These T cell receptor beta chains were read from a single sample in a study of Ad26.COV2.S vaccination and SARS-CoV-2 variants. Clones were read by immunoSEQ multiplex PCR, and TCRdb kept only the in-frame ones, dropping some. This table holds around 100,000 clones, approximately 77% found once. The source was peripheral blood, collected after recovery from COVID-19. Every receptor here comes from a human donor who had recovered from COVID-19. CDR3s include the opening cysteine and the closing phenylalanine or tryptophan. The D gene is left open where the match is weak. Some rows mark clone size as missing; the rest say once, few, many or name a class of expanded clone.

j_call	clone_size	d_call	v_call	cdr3_nt	cdr3_aa
TRBJ1-1	few	.	TRBV7-6	TGTGCCAGCAGCTTAGCTGGAGAGAACACTGAAGCTTTCTTT	CASSLAGENTEAFF
TRBJ2-6	.	.	TRBV2	TGTGCCAGCAGTGACTGGGTCTCTGGGGCCAACGTCCTGACTTTC	CASSDWVSGANVLTF
TRBJ1-1	.	.	TRBV6-1	TGTGCCAGCAGTGAAGCGGGAGGGCGGGGAGCTTTCTTT	CASSEAGGRGAFF
TRBJ2-5	.	TRBD2	TRBV7-6	TGTGCCAGCAGCTTAGCGAGGCCTAGCGGCCTCCAAGAGACCCAGTACTTC	CASSLARPSGLQETQYF
TRBJ1-1	few	.	TRBV7-9	TGTGCCAGCAGCCGCACACTGAACACTGAAGCTTTCTTT	CASSRTLNTEAFF
TRBJ1-1	.	.	TRBV18	TGTGCCAGCTCACCACGGGGACCCCGGGCGGGACTATTGGGCACTGAAGCTTTCTTT	CASSPRGPRAGLLGTEAFF
TRBJ2-1	.	TRBD1	TRBV5-6	TGTGCCAGCAGCCTCCCTCCGGGACAGATCTACAATGAGCAGTTCTTC	CASSLPPGQIYNEQFF
TRBJ2-3	.	.	TRBV5-4	TGTGCCAGCAGCTCGGGACTTGCTAGCACAGATACGCAGTATTTT	CASSSGLASTDTQYF
TRBJ1-1	.	TRBD1	TRBV7-9	TGTGCCAGCAGCCCGACAGGGACGAACACTGAAGCTTTCTTT	CASSPTGTNTEAFF
TRBJ1-2	.	.	TRBV27	TGTGCCAGCAGTTTTTCTTCCGGAAGCTATGGCTACACCTTC	CASSFSSGSYGYTF
TRBJ2-5	.	TRBD1	TRBV7-9	TGTGCCAGCAGCGGGGGACAGAAGTACCAAGAGACCCAGTACTTC	CASSGGQKYQETQYF
TRBJ2-5	.	TRBD2	TRBV19	TGTGCCAGTAGTATGCGGGGGGAGACCCAGTACTTC	CASSMRGETQYF